The 15 T cell receptor beta chains presented below share a single source sample, sequenced in a study of shared clonotypes between healthy human individuals. The assay was immunoSEQ multiplex PCR, and TCRdb's table has in-frame clones only and misses some. This sample yields approximately 840,000 clones, of which approximately 97% are seen a single time; under 0.3% belongs to the top ten. CD45RO-negative, CCR7-selected cells formed the naive CD8 fraction, which excluded terminally differentiated effector memory CD45RA+ cells. Sequencing input: naive CD8+ T cells sorted from blood. The receptor source for this set is a man aged 25-45 years in good health.

This clone was observed a few times. The chain couples TRBV6-1 to TRBJ2-7; 9 bases agree with TRBD2. CDR1 and CDR2 (germline): MNHNS, SASEGT. This CDR3 has 15 amino acids. The V gene end was trimmed by 1 base and the J gene end by 4 bases; junction bases not matched to a gene: 5. CDR3 amino acids: CASSEVMTSGYEQYF. CDR3 DNA sequence: TGTGCCAGCAGTGAAGTCATGACTAGCGGTTACGAGCAGTACTTC.

The chain links TRBV5-6 to TRBJ2-7, with TRBD2 matching 10 bases. Unmatched junction bases numbered 5, after V lost 0 bases and J lost 5 bases. Per the germline V gene, CDR1 is SGHDT and CDR2 is YYEEEE. The CDR3 consists of 15 residues. CDR3 DNA: TGTGCCAGCAGCTTGGTGGGGACTAGCGTCCACGAGCAGTACTTC. Amino acid sequence: CASSLVGTSVHEQYF.

The V and J genes are TRBV7-9 and TRBJ2-7, with D uncertain. The CDR3 runs 13 residues. Deletions cut 3 bases from V and 6 bases from J, with 12 bases between. Germline CDR1 and CDR2: SEHNR and FQNEAQ (reference sequence). CDR3 sequence (DNA): TGTGCCAGCAGCTTGGACCCGGTCCGCGAGCAGTACTTC. It translates to CASSLDPVREQYF.

The chain uses TRBV7-8 and TRBJ2-1; TRBD2 matches 9 bases. J lost 0 bases, V lost 4 bases, and 10 bases had no gene match. The CDR3 contains 18 residues. The V gene's germline CDR1 is SGHVS and CDR2 FQNEAQ. The CDR3 protein is CASSSPQAAGGSYNEQFF. The DNA of the CDR3 is TGTGCCAGCAGCTCCCCCCAAGCAGCGGGAGGCTCCTACAATGAGCAGTTCTTC. The whole variable domain, remainder taken from reference TRBV7-8 and TRBJ2-1, is GAGVSQSPRYKVAKRGQDVALRCDPISGHVSLFWYQQALGQGPEFLTYFQNEAQLDKSGLPSDRFFAERPEGSVSTLKIQRTQQEDSAVYLCASSSPQAAGGSYNEQFFGPGTRLTVL.

This clone appeared once. The rearrangement links TRBV15 to TRBJ1-1, with a tentative D call TRBD1 (5 bases). The CDR3 has 13 residues. CDR1 and CDR2 (germline): LNHNV, YYDKDF (reference sequence). Trimming removed 5 bases at V and 5 bases at J, with 12 bases between. The chain's CDR3 is CATSGGGSTEAFF. Here the CDR3 DNA reads TGTGCCACCAGCGGCGGGGGTTCGACTGAAGCTTTCTTT.

Turning to this clone: At the DNA level, this CDR3 is encoded by other sequences in the same sample as well. This chain links TRBV29-1 with TRBJ2-2; TRBD2 matches 7 bases. Losses at the gene ends were 6 bases for V and 0 bases for J; bases not matched to a gene: 1. The V gene's germline CDR1 is SQVTM and CDR2 ANQGSEA. This CDR3 has 13 amino acids. The CDR3 protein is CSVAGTNTGELFF. CDR3 DNA: TGCAGCGTAGCGGGGACGAACACCGGGGAGCTGTTTTTT.

V gene TRBV19 combines with J gene TRBJ2-2; D unresolved. Germline CDR1 LNHDA, CDR2 SQIVND (reference sequence). V was cut by 7 bases and J by 0 bases, with 9 bases left in between. The CDR3 covers 14 residues. For the CDR3, the DNA is TGTGCCAGTATCCCCCAGACGAACACCGGGGAGCTGTTTTTT. It is translated as CASIPQTNTGELFF.

V usage is TRBV25-1 and J usage is TRBJ2-1; D possibly matches TRBD1 or TRBD2 (5 bases each). CDR3 length: 14 amino acids. With 4 bases removed from V and 5 bases from J, the gap between germline ends came to 12 bases. Germline V CDR1 and CDR2: MGHDK, SYGVNS. The CDR3 DNA is TGTGCCAGCAGTGCCGGGGCTCGGAACAATGAGCAGTTCTTC. As protein: CASSAGARNNEQFF.

Only one count was recorded for this clone. The rearrangement links TRBV29-1 to TRBJ2-7, with D uncertain. Germline assignment: CDR1 SQVTM and CDR2 ANQGSEA. There are 10 residues in the CDR3. The germline V and J ends were trimmed by 5 bases and 3 bases, with 5 bases remaining between them. This chain's CDR3 is CSVYNYEQYF. CDR3 in DNA: TGCAGCGTTTACAACTACGAGCAGTACTTC.

V and J are TRBV7-8 and TRBJ1-2; TRBD1 matches at 7 bases. This CDR3 has 14 amino acids. Losses at the gene ends were 4 bases for V and 7 bases for J; bases not matched to a gene: 9. The germline V gene has CDR1 SGHVS and CDR2 FQNEAQ. Here the CDR3 reads CASSSDRVSGGYTF. The CDR3 DNA is TGTGCCAGCAGCTCCGACAGGGTTTCGGGTGGCTACACCTTC.

The chain employs TRBV7-2 and TRBJ1-2; D not resolved. The CDR3 has 13 residues. Germline-derived CDR1 and CDR2 are SGHTA and FQGNSA. Trimming removed 8 bases at V and 2 bases at J, with 12 bases between. The CDR3 loop is CASPGPENYGYTF. DNA for the CDR3: TGTGCCAGCCCCGGTCCGGAAAACTATGGCTACACCTTC.

This clone was observed a single time. V usage is TRBV7-9 and J usage is TRBJ2-2; D might be TRBD2 (5 bases). Deletions cut 5 bases from V and 2 bases from J, with 12 bases between. The CDR3 loop spans 15 amino acids. Germline CDR1 and CDR2: SEHNR and FQNEAQ (reference sequence). The CDR3 loop reads CASSIAGENTGELFF. The CDR3 DNA reads as TGTGCCAGCAGCATCGCCGGGGAAAACACCGGGGAGCTGTTTTTT.

V is TRBV6-6 and J is TRBJ2-6; D ambiguous. V dropped 6 bases and J dropped 5 bases, with 5 bases sitting between them. CDR1 MNHNY and CDR2 SVGAGI come from the germline V gene (reference sequence). This CDR3 is 12 amino acids long. This CDR3 is CASRSRANVLTF. CDR3 coding DNA: TGTGCCAGCAGGTCTAGGGCCAACGTCCTGACTTTC.

The chain combines TRBV6-1 with TRBJ1-4; D ambiguous. CDR1 and CDR2 (germline): MNHNS, SASEGT. This CDR3 spans 14 amino acids. The V gene lost 2 bases and the J gene lost 8 bases, with 12 bases spanning the gap. The CDR3 nucleotides read TGTGCCAGCAGTGAATTCCGTATTAGGGAAAAACTGTTTTTT. Translation: CASSEFRIREKLFF.

The V call is TRBV19, the J call TRBJ1-4; maybe TRBD1 (5 bases). The CDR3 is made up of 16 amino acids. Germline-derived CDR1 and CDR2 are LNHDA and SQIVND (reference sequence). Trimming removed 2 bases at V and 0 bases at J, with 10 bases between. CDR3 DNA sequence: TGTGCCAGTAGTATACAGGGAGTGGCAACTAATGAAAAACTGTTTTTT. This sequence encodes CASSIQGVATNEKLFF.